By share of the sample, the clone carrying this TCR beta chain is medium-sized. The sample belongs to a study of spatial heterogeneity in lung cancer. On each TCR cDNA molecule, a unique molecular identifier was present. Using its own MiXCR run on the 5' RACE reads, TCRdb lists one record per CDR3 protein. The sample carries around 2,900 distinct CDR3 sequences, around 20% recorded once. Germline CDR1 SGHRS, CDR2 YFSETQ. Trimming took 5 bases from V and 2 from J, leaving 6 bases between them. The CDR3 is 12 residues long. Stated time point: sample taken at primary tumor resection. In each case, whole RNA from tumor, nontumor lung or frozen PBMC was sequenced unsorted.

The sequence came from a male donor with early-stage non-small cell lung cancer. Sequencing was performed on normal lung tissue next to the tumor, taken at surgery. The rearrangement uses TRBV5-1 and TRBJ2-3, with D uncertain. The CDR3 sequence is CASRENTDTQYF. The CDR3 nucleotides are TGCGCCAGCAGAGAGAACACAGATACGCAGTATTTT. Complete variable domain (other parts from reference TRBV5-1 and TRBJ2-3): KAGVTQTPRYLIKTRGQQVTLSCSPISGHRSVSWYQQTPGQGLQFLFEYFSETQRNKGNFPGRFSGRQFSNSRSEMNVSTLELGDSALYLCASRENTDTQYFGPGTRLTVL.